These 9 T cell receptor beta chains share one sample of origin, sequenced in a study of blood T cell repertoires in COVID-19. Sequencing used immunoSEQ multiplex PCR; TCRdb keeps in-frame clones, though not all of them. Among over 55,000 clones listed, approximately 81% were seen once. The sample taken for sequencing was PBMCs or T cells enriched from blood (not recorded which). These receptors originate from a woman in her thirties or forties with acute COVID-19.

This rearrangement joins TRBV28 to TRBJ1-3, with a possible D match to TRBD1 (6 bases). The germline V and J ends were trimmed by 5 bases and 0 bases, with 11 bases remaining between them. CDR1 is MDHEN and CDR2 is SYDVKM in the germline V gene. The CDR3 totals 15 residues. This CDR3 is CASSSGDISGNTIYF. The CDR3 DNA follows: TGTGCCAGCAGTAGCGGGGACATCTCTGGAAACACCATATATTTT.

The rearrangement joins TRBV15 to TRBJ2-7, with 8 bases matching TRBD2. Trimming took 0 bases from V and 0 from J; bases not matched to a gene: 4. The CDR3 runs 16 residues. Per germline, CDR1 LNHNV and CDR2 YYDKDF (reference sequence). CDR3 nucleotide sequence: TGTGCCACCAGCAGAGAAATAGCGGGGTCCTCCTACGAGCAGTACTTC. Encoded protein: CATSREIAGSSYEQYF.

This sequence joins TRBV10-2 and TRBJ2-3; a weak D match, TRBD2 (5 bases). The CDR3 length is 14 residues. V gave up 3 bases and J gave up 1 base, with 8 bases separating them. The germline CDR1 and CDR2 sequences are WSHSY and SAAADI. CDR3 bases: TGCGCCAGCAGTGACGGGCGGGGCACAGATACGCAGTATTTT. Residues: CASSDGRGTDTQYF.

Only one count was recorded for this clone. The chain recombines TRBV10-3 with TRBJ2-2; TRBD2 aligns across 14 bases. The ends lost 4 bases at V and 4 bases at J; junction bases unmatched: 2. This CDR3 spans 16 amino acids. Germline V gene data show CDR1 as ENHRY and CDR2 as SYGVKD. The CDR3 DNA reads TGTGCCATCAGTGGACTAGCGGGAGGGAGCACCGGGGAGCTGTTTTTT. Translation: CAISGLAGGSTGELFF.

This chain joins TRBV28 and TRBJ1-5; 7 nucleotides align to TRBD1. The CDR3 spans 15 residues. The germline CDR1 and CDR2 sequences are MDHEN and SYDVKM. J lost 7 bases, V lost 6 bases, and 12 bases had no gene match. As DNA, the CDR3 is TGTGCCAGCAGATCCGGGACAGCCCCCTGGCAGCCCCAGCATTTT. Translating it yields CASRSGTAPWQPQHF.

The rearrangement uses TRBV19 and TRBJ2-2; D is ambiguous. V gave up 8 bases and J gave up 6 bases, with 7 bases separating them. CDR3 length: 11 residues. Germline CDR1 LNHDA, CDR2 SQIVND (reference sequence). The chain's CDR3 is CASLGAGELFF. The CDR3 DNA reads as TGTGCCAGTTTAGGAGCCGGGGAGCTGTTTTTT.

The rearrangement links TRBV28 to TRBJ1-5; D unclear. Trimming shortened V by 2 bases and J by 2 bases, and 10 bases separated the two germline ends. The V gene's germline CDR1 is MDHEN and CDR2 SYDVKM. The CDR3 sequence is 15 residues long. CDR3 protein: CASSLRGLGNQPQHF. The CDR3 coding sequence is TGTGCCAGCAGTTTACGGGGTTTGGGCAATCAGCCCCAGCATTTT. Filled out from reference TRBV28 and TRBJ1-5, the complete variable domain reads DVKVTQSSRYLVKRTGEKVFLECVQDMDHENMFWYRQDPGLGLRLIYFSYDVKMKEKGDIPEGYSVSREKKERFSLILESASTNQTSMYLCASSLRGLGNQPQHFGDGTRLSIL.

Only one count was recorded for this clone. The J gene is TRBJ2-7, the V gene TRBV6-5; tentative D call: TRBD2 (6 bases). The CDR3 loop spans 13 amino acids. Germline V lookup: CDR1 MNHEY, CDR2 SVGAGI. Trimming removed 8 bases from V and 6 bases from J, with 17 bases in between. CDR3 in amino acids: CASQDGRGSEQYF. In nucleotides, the CDR3 is TGTGCCAGCCAGGACGGGAGAGGCAGCGAGCAGTACTTC.

V gene TRBV9 combines with J gene TRBJ2-7, with 12 bases lining up with TRBD2. CDR1 and CDR2 (germline): SGDLS, YYNGEE. The CDR3 contains 16 residues. V trimming: 3 bases; J trimming: 2 bases; junction bases outside the gene matches: 6. The CDR3 is CASSATSGRPTYEQYF. The CDR3 DNA reads as TGTGCCAGCAGCGCGACTAGCGGGAGACCGACCTACGAGCAGTACTTC.